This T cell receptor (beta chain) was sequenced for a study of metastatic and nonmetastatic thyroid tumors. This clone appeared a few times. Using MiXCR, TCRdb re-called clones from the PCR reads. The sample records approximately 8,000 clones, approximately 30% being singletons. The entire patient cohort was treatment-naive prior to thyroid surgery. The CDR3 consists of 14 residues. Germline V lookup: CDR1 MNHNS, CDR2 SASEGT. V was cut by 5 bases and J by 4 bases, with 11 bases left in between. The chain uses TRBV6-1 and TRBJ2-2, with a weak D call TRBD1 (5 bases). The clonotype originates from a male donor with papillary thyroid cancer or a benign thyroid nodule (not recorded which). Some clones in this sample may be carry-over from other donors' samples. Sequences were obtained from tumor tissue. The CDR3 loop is CASSKGLGTGELFF. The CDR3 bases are TGTGCCAGCAGTAAGGGGTTGGGCACCGGGGAGCTGTTTTTT.